This T cell receptor (beta chain) was identified in a study of shared clonotypes between healthy human individuals. Study background: The composition of the donors was a couple of women and a few men aged 18 to 49. Study-wide results and limits: The authors sampled blood alone, and tissue repertoires likely differ.

This clone was seen only once. The antigen is not known. Assay: immunoSEQ multiplex PCR; the TCRdb copy retains only in-frame clones and omits some. The sample contains about 1.1 million clones, about 72% of which appear only once. The V end lost 0 bases, the J end lost 7 bases, and 13 bases lay between the germline ends. The CDR3 spans 14 residues. Germline V lookup: CDR1 KGHSH, CDR2 LQKENI. The sequenced sample was memory CD4+ T cells from PBMCs. The subset was: CD45RA-negative fraction. The TCR was taken from a man aged 18-30 years in good health. Some clones in this sample may be carry-over from other donors' samples. The chain couples TRBV18 to TRBJ2-7, with no clear D. CDR3 region: CASSPPSSRGEQYF. In nucleotides, the CDR3 is TGTGCCAGCTCACCACCGTCCAGTAGAGGAGAGCAGTACTTC.